The clone carrying this T cell receptor (beta chain) appeared many times. Its antigen is as yet unknown. The sample originates from a study of neurological immune-mediated disorders. Study conclusions and caveats: HTLV-1-associated myelopathy ranked highest for TCR clonal expansion and multiple sclerosis lowest, beneath healthy controls.

In each sequencing run, over 180 million TCR-beta sequences were generated from 15-18 subjects. From the 5' RACE reads, TCRdb called clonotypes with MiXCR, one entry per CDR3 protein. Among about 59,000 distinct CDR3 sequences listed, 24% were seen once. Described time point: technical triplicate 2. Libraries used 2 million unsorted PBMCs kept frozen in RNAlater. The V end was cut by 2 bases, the J end by 4 bases, with 4 bases between. Germline assignment: CDR1 SGHTS and CDR2 YDEGEE. CDR3 length equals 11 residues. The source is a man aged 55-75 years with HTLV-1-associated myelopathy (HAM/TSP). This chain links TRBV5-8 with TRBJ2-7; the D is unclear. Material for sequencing was PBMCs. The CDR3 DNA follows: TGTGCCAGCAGCTTTGCTTACGAGCAGTACTTC. Its protein is CASSFAYEQYF.